These T cell receptor beta chains were read from a single sample in a study of blood T cells in healthy people across ages. TCRdb ran MiXCR on the 5' RACE reads and lists one entry per CDR3 protein. The sample records 700,000 to 950,000 distinct CDR3 sequences, 55% to 70% being singletons. Sequencing was performed on blood. The receptors derive from a man between 25 and 39 years old in good health. CDR3s include the opening cysteine and the closing phenylalanine or tryptophan. D genes are given only for firm matches. Expanded clones are given a class, and other clones once, few, many or no size at all.

-	TRBV4-3	few	TRBJ2-3	13	TGCGCCAGCAGCCAGGGCTCCATAGATACGCAGTATTTT	CASSQGSIDTQYF
TRBD1	TRBV7-2	few	TRBJ2-7	15	TGTGCCAGCAGCTTAGGGACAGGGGTTGTGTACGAGCAGTACTTC	CASSLGTGVVYEQYF
-	TRBV7-2	-	TRBJ2-1	11	TGTGCCAGCAGCGCGTTGAATGAGCAGTTCTTC	CASSALNEQFF
-	TRBV7-2	-	TRBJ2-2	15	TGTGCCAGCAGCCTCTCAAGGGGCGCAACCGGGGAGCTGTTTTTT	CASSLSRGATGELFF
-	TRBV13	-	TRBJ1-6	15	TGTGCCAGCAGCTTAGGGCCAGGGCCAAATTCACCCCTCCACTTT	CASSLGPGPNSPLHF
TRBD2	TRBV29-1	-	TRBJ2-2	16	TGCAGCGTTGAGATTGGGCGGGGGAGATACACCGGGGAGCTGTTTTTT	CSVEIGRGRYTGELFF
-	TRBV3-1	once	TRBJ2-7	16	TGTGCCAGCAGCCAAGGGCCGGCTAGCAGCGGCTACGAGCAGTACTTC	CASSQGPASSGYEQYF
TRBD2	TRBV20-1	-	TRBJ2-4	14	TGCAGTGCTAGTCACGGGGAGGGCGTGAGCATTCAGTACTTC	CSASHGEGVSIQYF
-	TRBV11-2	-	TRBJ1-3	15	TGTGCCAGCAGCTTAATGGGCGGCTCTGGAAACACCATATATTTT	CASSLMGGSGNTIYF
-	TRBV7-2	-	TRBJ1-2	14	TGTGCCAGCAGCTCCCGACAGCCGAACTATGGCTACACCTTC	CASSSRQPNYGYTF
-	TRBV4-2	few	TRBJ2-6	15	TGTGCCAGCAGCCAATCCTTCTCTGGGGCCAACGTCCTGACTTTC	CASSQSFSGANVLTF
-	TRBV20-1	-	TRBJ2-4	13	TGCAGTGCCCTCATAGGAGCCAAAAACATTCAGTACTTC	CSALIGAKNIQYF
-	TRBV20-1	-	TRBJ2-3	15	TGCAGTGCTAGGGACCCGGGACTCGGAACAGATACGCAGTATTTT	CSARDPGLGTDTQYF
-	TRBV7-2	-	TRBJ2-2	13	TGTGCCAGCAGGCCCCCAAGTAACGGGGAGCTGTTTTTT	CASRPPSNGELFF
TRBD1	TRBV12-3/TRBV12-4	-	TRBJ1-4	15	TGTGCCAGCAGCAAGCTGACAGGGGGAGGCGAAAAACTGTTTTTT	CASSKLTGGGEKLFF
-	TRBV12-3/TRBV12-4	-	TRBJ2-3	15	TGTGCCAGCAGTCAGACCGTCGTCGACACAGATACGCAGTATTTT	CASSQTVVDTDTQYF
-	TRBV12-3/TRBV12-4	few	TRBJ2-5	13	TGTGCCAGCAGTTTTCGGGGTTCGGAGACCCAGTACTTC	CASSFRGSETQYF
-	TRBV20-1	few	TRBJ2-4	16	TGCAGTGCTAGTTACCGGTCTTCTGGGGCCAAAAACATTCAGTACTTC	CSASYRSSGAKNIQYF
-	TRBV6-1	few	TRBJ1-2	15	TGTGCCAGCAGTGTAGCGGACGGGGAGACCGGTGGCTACACCTTC	CASSVADGETGGYTF
-	TRBV5-1	-	TRBJ1-5	18	TGCGCCAGCAGCTTGATTTTTCCGGTTTCTCGGGGCAATCAGCCCCAGCATTTT	CASSLIFPVSRGNQPQHF
TRBD2	TRBV2	few	TRBJ2-3	15	TGTGCCAGCAGTACGGGACTAGCTTTAACAGATACGCAGTATTTT	CASSTGLALTDTQYF
TRBD2	TRBV11-2	-	TRBJ2-7	16	TGTGCCAGCAGCTGGGCGGGGGGCTACCGGGGTTACGAGCAGTACTTC	CASSWAGGYRGYEQYF